This T cell receptor beta chain derives from a study of T cell responses to AZD1222 COVID-19 vaccine. Study-wide findings and caveats: Sampling that yielded the repertoires occurred only after the peak T cell response. After two AZD1222 doses, spike-specific TCR breadth and depth rose versus day 0. Nearly half of unique spike-specific TCRs reportedly avoided B.1.351 and B.1.1.7 mutated regions. Donors were chiefly white British, with a greater number of females, and clonal diversity was perhaps underestimated.

Only in-frame clones appear in the TCRdb table, and some are missing; sequencing was by immunoSEQ multiplex PCR. The repertoire holds over 120,000 clones, about 91% seen once, with 1.5% to 2% in the top ten. Turning to this clone: What it recognizes is unknown.

The germline gives CDR1 SGHTA, CDR2 FQGNSA. The CDR3 has 14 residues. With 5 bases removed from V and 0 bases from J, the gap between germline ends came to 10 bases. This TCR came from an adult in good health. Sequences were derived from peripheral blood, sampled on day 0 of AZD1222 vaccination. The V call is TRBV7-2, the J call TRBJ1-1; D is possibly TRBD1 (5 bases). The CDR3 region is CASSPGVVNTEAFF. The CDR3 DNA sequence: TGTGCCAGCAGCCCGGGGGTAGTGAACACTGAAGCTTTCTTT.